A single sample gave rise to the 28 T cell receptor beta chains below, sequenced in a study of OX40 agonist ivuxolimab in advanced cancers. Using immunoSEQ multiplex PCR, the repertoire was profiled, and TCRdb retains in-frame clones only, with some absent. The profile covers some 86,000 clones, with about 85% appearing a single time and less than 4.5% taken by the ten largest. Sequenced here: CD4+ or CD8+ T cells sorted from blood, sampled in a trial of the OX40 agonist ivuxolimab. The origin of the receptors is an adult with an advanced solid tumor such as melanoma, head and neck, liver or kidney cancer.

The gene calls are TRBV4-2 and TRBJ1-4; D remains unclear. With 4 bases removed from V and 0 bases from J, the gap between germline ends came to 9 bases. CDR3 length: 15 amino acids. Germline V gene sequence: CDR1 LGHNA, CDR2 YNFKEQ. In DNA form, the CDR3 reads TGTGCCAGCAGCCCGACCCAGTCAACTAATGAAAAACTGTTTTTT. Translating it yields CASSPTQSTNEKLFF.

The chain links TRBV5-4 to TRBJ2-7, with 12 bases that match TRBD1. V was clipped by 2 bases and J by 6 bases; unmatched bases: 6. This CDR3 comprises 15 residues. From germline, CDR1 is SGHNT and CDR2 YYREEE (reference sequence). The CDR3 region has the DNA TGTGCCAGCAGCTTACCGGGACAGGGGGCGTCCGAGCAGTACTTC. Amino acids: CASSLPGQGASEQYF. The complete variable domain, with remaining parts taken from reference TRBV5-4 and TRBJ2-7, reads ETGVTQSPTHLIKTRGQQVTLRCSSQSGHNTVSWYQQALGQGPQFIFQYYREEENGRGNFPPRFSGLQFPNYSSELNVNALELDDSALYLCASSLPGQGASEQYFGPGTRLTVT.

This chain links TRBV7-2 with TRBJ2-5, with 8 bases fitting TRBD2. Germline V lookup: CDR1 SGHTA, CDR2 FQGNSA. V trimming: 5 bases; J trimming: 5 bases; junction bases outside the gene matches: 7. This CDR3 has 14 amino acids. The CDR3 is CASSPPAGAETQYF. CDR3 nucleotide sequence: TGTGCCAGCAGCCCCCCAGCGGGAGCGGAGACCCAGTACTTC.

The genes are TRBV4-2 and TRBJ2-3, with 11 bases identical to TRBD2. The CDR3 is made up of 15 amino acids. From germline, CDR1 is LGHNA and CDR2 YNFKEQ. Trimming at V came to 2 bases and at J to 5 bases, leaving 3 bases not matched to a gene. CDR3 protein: CASSQYSGRGDTQYF. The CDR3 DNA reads TGTGCCAGCAGCCAATATAGCGGGAGGGGAGATACGCAGTATTTT.

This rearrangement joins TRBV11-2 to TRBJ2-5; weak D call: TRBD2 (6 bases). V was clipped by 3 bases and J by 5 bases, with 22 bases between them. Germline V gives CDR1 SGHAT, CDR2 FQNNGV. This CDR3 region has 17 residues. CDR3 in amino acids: CASSFPPLGGAAETQYF. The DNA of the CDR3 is TGTGCCAGCAGCTTTCCTCCACTCGGGGGTGCGGCGGAGACCCAGTACTTC. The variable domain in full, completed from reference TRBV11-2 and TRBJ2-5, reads EAGVAQSPRYKIIEKRQSVAFWCNPISGHATLYWYQQILGQGPKLLIQFQNNGVVDDSQLPKDRFSAERLKGVDSTLKIQPAKLEDSAVYLCASSFPPLGGAAETQYFGPGTRLLVL.

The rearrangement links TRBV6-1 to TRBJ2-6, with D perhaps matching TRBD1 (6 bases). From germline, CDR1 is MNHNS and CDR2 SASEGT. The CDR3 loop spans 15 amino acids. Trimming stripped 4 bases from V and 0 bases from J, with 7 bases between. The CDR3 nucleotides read TGTGCCAGCAGTGTCAGGGGCTCTGGGGCCAACGTCCTGACTTTC. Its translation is CASSVRGSGANVLTF.

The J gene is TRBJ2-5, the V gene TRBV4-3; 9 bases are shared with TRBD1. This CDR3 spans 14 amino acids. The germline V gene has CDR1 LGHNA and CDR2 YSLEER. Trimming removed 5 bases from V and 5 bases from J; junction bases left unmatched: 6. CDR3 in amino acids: CASSTGTGLETQYF. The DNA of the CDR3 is TGCGCCAGCAGCACCGGGACAGGGTTGGAGACCCAGTACTTC.

CDR3 DNA: TGTGCCAGCAGTTCCATCCGGGAGGGAGATACGCAGTATTTT. Protein: CASSSIREGDTQYF. The chain combines TRBV11-3 with TRBJ2-3; 8 nucleotides agree with TRBD2. The junction had 7 bases not matched to a gene; V was cut back by 6 bases and J by 5 bases. The germline V gene has CDR1 SGHNT and CDR2 YENEEA. The CDR3 has 14 amino acids. Combining the CDR3 with reference TRBV11-3 and TRBJ2-3 gives the whole variable domain EAGVVQSPRYKIIEKKQPVAFWCNPISGHNTLYWYLQNLGQGPELLIRYENEEAVDDSQLPKDRFSAERLKGVDSTLKIQPAELGDSAVYLCASSSIREGDTQYFGPGTRLTVL.

CDR3 sequence reads: CATSRDNRQETQYF. The CDR3 bases are TGTGCCACCAGCAGAGATAACAGACAAGAGACCCAGTACTTC. The genes are TRBV15 and TRBJ2-5; D is unclear. The CDR3 sequence is 14 residues long. Germline V gene sequence: CDR1 LNHNV, CDR2 YYDKDF (reference sequence). V was pared by 0 bases and J by 2 bases, with 7 bases between.

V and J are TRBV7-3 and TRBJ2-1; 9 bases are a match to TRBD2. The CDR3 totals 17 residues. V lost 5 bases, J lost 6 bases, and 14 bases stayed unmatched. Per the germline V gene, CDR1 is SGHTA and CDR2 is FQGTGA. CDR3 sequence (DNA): TGTGCCAGCAGCCTAAACCCAGGACTAGCGACCATCAATGAGCAGTTCTTC. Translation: CASSLNPGLATINEQFF.

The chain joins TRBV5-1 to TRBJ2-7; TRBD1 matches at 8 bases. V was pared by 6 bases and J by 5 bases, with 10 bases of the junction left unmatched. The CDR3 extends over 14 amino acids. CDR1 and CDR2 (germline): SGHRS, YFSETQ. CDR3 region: CASTLQGGSDEQYF. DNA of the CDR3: TGCGCCAGCACCCTACAGGGGGGTAGCGACGAGCAGTACTTC.

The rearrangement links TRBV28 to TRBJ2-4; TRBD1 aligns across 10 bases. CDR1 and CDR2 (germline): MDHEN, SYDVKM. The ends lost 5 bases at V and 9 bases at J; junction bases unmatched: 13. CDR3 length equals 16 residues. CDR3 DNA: TGTGCCAGCAGTCCCCTCGGGACAGGGGATTCTGGCATTCAGTACTTC. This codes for CASSPLGTGDSGIQYF.

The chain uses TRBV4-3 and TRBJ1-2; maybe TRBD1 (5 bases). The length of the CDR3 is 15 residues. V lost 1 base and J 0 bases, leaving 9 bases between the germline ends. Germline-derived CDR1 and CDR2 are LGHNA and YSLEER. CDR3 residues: CASSQVQDTNYGYTF. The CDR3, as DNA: TGCGCCAGCAGCCAAGTTCAGGACACTAACTATGGCTACACCTTC.

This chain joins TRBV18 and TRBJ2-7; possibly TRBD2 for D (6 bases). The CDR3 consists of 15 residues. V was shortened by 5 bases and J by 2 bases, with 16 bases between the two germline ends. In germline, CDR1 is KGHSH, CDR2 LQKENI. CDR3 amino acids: CASSATGAEPYEQYF. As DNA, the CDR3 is TGTGCCAGCTCAGCAACGGGAGCTGAGCCCTACGAGCAGTACTTC.

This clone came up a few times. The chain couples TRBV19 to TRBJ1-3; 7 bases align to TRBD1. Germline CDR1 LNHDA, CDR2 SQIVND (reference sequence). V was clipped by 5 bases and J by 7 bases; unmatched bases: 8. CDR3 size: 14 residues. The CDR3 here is CASSSGDRFNTIYF. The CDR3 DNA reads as TGTGCCAGTAGTTCCGGGGACAGATTCAACACCATATATTTT.

The CDR3 loop reads CASSPERVSDTQYF. CDR3 DNA sequence: TGTGCCAGCTCACCAGAGCGGGTTTCAGATACGCAGTATTTT. The J gene is TRBJ2-3, the V gene TRBV18; maybe TRBD2 (6 bases). V was shortened by 2 bases and J by 4 bases, with 10 bases between the two germline ends. This CDR3 region has 14 residues. Germline CDR1 and CDR2: KGHSH and LQKENI.

CDR3 sequence reads: CASSLKGDTQYF. In nucleotides, the CDR3 is TGTGCCAGCAGCTTAAAAGGAGATACGCAGTATTTT. V gene TRBV7-9 combines with J gene TRBJ2-3; D gene ambiguous. This CDR3 comprises 12 residues. V shed 2 bases and J shed 5 bases, with 5 bases lying between them. Germline values: CDR1 SEHNR, CDR2 FQNEAQ (reference sequence).

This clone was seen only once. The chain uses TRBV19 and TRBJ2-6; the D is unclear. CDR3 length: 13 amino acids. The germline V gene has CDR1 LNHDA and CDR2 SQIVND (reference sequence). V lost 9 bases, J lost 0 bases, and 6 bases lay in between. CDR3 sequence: CARRSSGANVLTF. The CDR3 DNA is TGTGCCAGGCGCTCCTCTGGGGCCAACGTCCTGACTTTC.

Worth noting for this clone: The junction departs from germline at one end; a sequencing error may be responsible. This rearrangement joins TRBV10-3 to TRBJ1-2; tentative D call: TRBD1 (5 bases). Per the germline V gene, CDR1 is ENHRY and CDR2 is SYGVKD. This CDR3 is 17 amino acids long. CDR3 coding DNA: TGTGCCAGCAGTAATTTACACCGGGACCCCCTCCCAAAGGACTACACCTTC. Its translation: CASSNLHRDPLPKDYTF.

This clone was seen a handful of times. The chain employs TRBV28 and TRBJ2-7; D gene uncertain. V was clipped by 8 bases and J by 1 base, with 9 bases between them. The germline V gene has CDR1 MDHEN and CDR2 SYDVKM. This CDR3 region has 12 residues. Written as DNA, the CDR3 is TGTGCCAGCTGTAAGGAGTCCTACGAGCAGTACTTC. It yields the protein CASCKESYEQYF.

The CDR3 DNA follows: TGTGCCAGCAGCCCCCGCGTGACAGGGGGCAGCGAAAAACTGTTTTTT. It specifies CASSPRVTGGSEKLFF. This chain joins TRBV7-2 and TRBJ1-4; the match to TRBD1 covers 10 bases. CDR1 is SGHTA, CDR2 FQGNSA, per germline. V dropped 5 bases and J dropped 8; count of bases not matched to a gene: 11. The CDR3 contains 16 residues.

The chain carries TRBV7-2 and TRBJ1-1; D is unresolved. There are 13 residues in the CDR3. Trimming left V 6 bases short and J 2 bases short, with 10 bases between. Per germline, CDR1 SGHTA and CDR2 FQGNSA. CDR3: CASRFDTNTEAFF. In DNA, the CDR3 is TGTGCCAGCAGATTCGATACTAACACTGAAGCTTTCTTT.

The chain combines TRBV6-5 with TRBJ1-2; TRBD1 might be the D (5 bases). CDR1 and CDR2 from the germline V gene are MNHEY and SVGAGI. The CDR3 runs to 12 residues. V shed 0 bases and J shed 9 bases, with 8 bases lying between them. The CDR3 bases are TGTGCCAGCAGTTACTCGGGACGTAGCTACACCTTC. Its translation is CASSYSGRSYTF.

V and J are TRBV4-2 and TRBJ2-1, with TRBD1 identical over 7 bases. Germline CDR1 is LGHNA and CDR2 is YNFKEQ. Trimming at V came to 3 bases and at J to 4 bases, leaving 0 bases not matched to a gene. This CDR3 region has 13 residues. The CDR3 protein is CASSQGQYNEQFF. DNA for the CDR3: TGTGCCAGCAGCCAGGGACAGTACAATGAGCAGTTCTTC.

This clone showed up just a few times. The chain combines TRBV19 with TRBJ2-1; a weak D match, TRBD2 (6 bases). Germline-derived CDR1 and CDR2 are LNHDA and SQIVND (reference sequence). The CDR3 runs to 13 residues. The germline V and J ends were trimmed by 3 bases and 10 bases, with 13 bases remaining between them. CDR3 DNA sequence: TGTGCCAGTAGTATCGGAGGGGCACGGGAGCAGTTCTTC. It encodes CASSIGGAREQFF.

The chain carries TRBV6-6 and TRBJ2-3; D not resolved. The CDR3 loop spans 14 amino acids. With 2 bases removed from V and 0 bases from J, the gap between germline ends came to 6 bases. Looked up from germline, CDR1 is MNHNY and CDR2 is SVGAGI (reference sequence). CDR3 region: CASSYVHSTDTQYF. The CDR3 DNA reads TGTGCCAGCAGTTACGTGCACAGCACAGATACGCAGTATTTT.

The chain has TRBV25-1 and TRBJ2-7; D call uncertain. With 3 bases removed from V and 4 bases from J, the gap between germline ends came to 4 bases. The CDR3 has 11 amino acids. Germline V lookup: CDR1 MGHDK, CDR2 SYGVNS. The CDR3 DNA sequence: TGTGCCAGCAGTGATGGGTACGAGCAGTACTTC. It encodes CASSDGYEQYF.

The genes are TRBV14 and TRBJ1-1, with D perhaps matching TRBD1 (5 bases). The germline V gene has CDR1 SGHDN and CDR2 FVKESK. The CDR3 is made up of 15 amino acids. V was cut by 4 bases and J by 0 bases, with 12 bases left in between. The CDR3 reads CASSRGDPMNTEAFF. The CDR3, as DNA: TGTGCCAGCAGCCGAGGGGATCCTATGAACACTGAAGCTTTCTTT.